This T cell receptor beta chain was captured by sequencing in a study of blood T cell repertoires in COVID-19. Study-level information: Sample material is recorded as cDNA or gDNA derived from T cells, B-cell-depleted T cells, or PBMCs.

With 3 bases removed from V and 8 bases from J, the gap between germline ends came to 17 bases. CDR1 and CDR2 (germline): SEHNR, FQNEAQ (reference sequence). The CDR3 consists of 15 residues. Per the original methods: Researchers report that nucleated cell counts were estimated from reference gene primer amplification. Sequencing was performed with immunoSEQ multiplex PCR; in TCRdb, only in-frame clones are kept and a portion is missing. V and J calls plus clone size are reproduced from that table; the DNA served to infer D and trimming. This table has about 480,000 clones, around 89% appearing once. In terms of age and location, participants ranged from roughly 18 to 95 years and lived in around 22 US areas. Before being deemed recovered, Cohort 3 donors had two negative PCRs, clearance, or symptom resolution.

The chain uses TRBV7-9 and TRBJ2-1, with D possibly matching TRBD2 (5 bases). Sequenced material: PBMCs or T cells enriched from blood (not recorded which). The origin of this receptor is a woman in her forties who had recovered from COVID-19. Here the CDR3 reads CASSFPEARGDEQFF. The CDR3 bases are TGTGCCAGCAGCTTCCCCGAGGCCCGGGGTGATGAGCAGTTCTTC.